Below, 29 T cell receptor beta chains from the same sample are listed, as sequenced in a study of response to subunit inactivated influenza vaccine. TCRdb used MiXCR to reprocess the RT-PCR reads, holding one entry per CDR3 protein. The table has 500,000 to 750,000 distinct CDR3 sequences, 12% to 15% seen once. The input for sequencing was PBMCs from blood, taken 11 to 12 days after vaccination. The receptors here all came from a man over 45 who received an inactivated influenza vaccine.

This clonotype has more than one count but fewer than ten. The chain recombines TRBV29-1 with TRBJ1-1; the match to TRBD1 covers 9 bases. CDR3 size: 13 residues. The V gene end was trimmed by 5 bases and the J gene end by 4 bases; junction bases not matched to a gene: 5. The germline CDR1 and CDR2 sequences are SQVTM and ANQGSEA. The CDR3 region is CSVTQGATTEAFF. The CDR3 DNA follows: TGCAGCGTTACACAGGGGGCGACCACTGAAGCTTTCTTT.

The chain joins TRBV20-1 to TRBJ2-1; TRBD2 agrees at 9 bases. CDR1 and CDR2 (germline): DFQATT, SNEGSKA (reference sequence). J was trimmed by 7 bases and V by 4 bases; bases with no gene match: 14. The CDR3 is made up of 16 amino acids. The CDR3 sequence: CSAISLAGYVGNEQFF. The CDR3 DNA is TGCAGTGCTATTTCTCTAGCGGGATACGTGGGGAATGAGCAGTTCTTC.

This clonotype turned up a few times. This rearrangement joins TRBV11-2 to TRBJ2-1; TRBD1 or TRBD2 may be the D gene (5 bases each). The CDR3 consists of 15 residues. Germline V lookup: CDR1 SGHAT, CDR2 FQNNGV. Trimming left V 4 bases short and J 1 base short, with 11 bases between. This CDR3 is CASSSGPYSYNEQFF. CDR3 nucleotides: TGTGCCAGCAGCTCGGGACCTTATTCCTACAATGAGCAGTTCTTC.

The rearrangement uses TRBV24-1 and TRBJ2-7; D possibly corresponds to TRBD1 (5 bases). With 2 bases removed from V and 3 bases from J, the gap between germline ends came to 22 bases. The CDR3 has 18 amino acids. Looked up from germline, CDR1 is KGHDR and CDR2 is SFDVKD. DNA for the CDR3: TGTGCCACCAGTGATTCATCATTCCGGGCAGGGTCCTACTACGAGCAGTACTTC. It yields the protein CATSDSSFRAGSYYEQYF.

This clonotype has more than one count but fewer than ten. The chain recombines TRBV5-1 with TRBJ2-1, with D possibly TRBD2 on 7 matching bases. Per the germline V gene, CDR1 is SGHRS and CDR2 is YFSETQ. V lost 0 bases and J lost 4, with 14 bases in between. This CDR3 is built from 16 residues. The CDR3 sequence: CASSLAGGGQYNEQFF. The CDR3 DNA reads TGCGCCAGCAGCTTGGCCGGCGGGGGCCAATACAATGAGCAGTTCTTC. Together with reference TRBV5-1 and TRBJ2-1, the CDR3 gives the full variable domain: KAGVTQTPRYLIKTRGQQVTLSCSPISGHRSVSWYQQTPGQGLQFLFEYFSETQRNKGNFPGRFSGRQFSNSRSEMNVSTLELGDSALYLCASSLAGGGQYNEQFFGPGTRLTVL.

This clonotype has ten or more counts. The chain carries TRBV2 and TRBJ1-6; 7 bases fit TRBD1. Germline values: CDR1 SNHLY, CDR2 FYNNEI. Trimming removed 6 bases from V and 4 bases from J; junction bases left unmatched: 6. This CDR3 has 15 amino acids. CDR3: CASSLGQKYNSPLHF. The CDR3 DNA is TGTGCCAGCAGCCTGGGACAGAAGTATAATTCACCCCTCCACTTT.

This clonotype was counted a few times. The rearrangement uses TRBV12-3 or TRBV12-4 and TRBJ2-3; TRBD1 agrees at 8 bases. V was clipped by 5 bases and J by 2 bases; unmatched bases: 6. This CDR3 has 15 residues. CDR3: CASSRQTGVTDTQYF. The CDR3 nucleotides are TGTGCCAGCAGTCGCCAGACAGGGGTCACAGATACGCAGTATTTT.

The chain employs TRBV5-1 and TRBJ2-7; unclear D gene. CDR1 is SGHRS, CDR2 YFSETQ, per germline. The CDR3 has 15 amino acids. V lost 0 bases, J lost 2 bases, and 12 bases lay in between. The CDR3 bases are TGCGCCAGCAGCTTGGGTGGCCGACCCGCCTACGAGCAGTACTTC. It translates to CASSLGGRPAYEQYF.

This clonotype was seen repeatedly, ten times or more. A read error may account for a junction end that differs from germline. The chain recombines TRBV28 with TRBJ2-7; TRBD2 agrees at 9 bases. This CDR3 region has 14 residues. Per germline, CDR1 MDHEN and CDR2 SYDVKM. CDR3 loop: CASRRLAGTYEQYF. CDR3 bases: TGCGCCAGCAGGCGGCTAGCGGGGACCTACGAGCAGTACTTC. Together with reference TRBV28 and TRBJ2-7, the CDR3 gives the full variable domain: DVKVTQSSRYLVKRTGEKVFLECVQDMDHENMFWYRQDPGLGLRLIYFSYDVKMKEKGDIPEGYSVSREKKERFSLILESASTNQTSMYLCASRRLAGTYEQYFGPGTRLTVT.

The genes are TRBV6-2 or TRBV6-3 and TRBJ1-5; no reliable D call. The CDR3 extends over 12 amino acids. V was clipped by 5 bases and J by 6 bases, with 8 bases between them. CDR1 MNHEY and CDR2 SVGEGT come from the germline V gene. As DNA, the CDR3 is TGTGCCAGCAGTATGGGAGCTCAGCCCCAGCATTTT. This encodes CASSMGAQPQHF.

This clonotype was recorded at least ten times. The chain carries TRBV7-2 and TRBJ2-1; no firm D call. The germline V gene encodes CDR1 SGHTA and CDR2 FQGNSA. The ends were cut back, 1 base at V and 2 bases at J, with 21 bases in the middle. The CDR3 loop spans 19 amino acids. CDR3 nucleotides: TGTGCCAGCAGCTTAGGGGTGGGTGTGCGACTCAATACCTACAATGAGCAGTTCTTC. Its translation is CASSLGVGVRLNTYNEQFF.

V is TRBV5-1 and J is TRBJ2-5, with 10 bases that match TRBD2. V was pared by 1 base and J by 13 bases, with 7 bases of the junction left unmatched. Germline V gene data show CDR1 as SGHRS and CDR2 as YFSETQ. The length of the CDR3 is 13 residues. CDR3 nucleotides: TGCGCCAGCAGCTTGACTAGCGGGGAGTCGGCGTACTTC. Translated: CASSLTSGESAYF.

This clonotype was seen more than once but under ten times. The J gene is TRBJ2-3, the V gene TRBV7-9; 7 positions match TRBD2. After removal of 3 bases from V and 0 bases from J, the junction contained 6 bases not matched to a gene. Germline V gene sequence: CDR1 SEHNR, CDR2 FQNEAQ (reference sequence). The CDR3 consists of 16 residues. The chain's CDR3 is CASSLSTSESTDTQYF. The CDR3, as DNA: TGTGCCAGCAGCTTGTCTACTAGCGAGAGCACAGATACGCAGTATTTT.

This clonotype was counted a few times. CDR3: CSAREDISGGYTF. DNA of the CDR3: TGCAGTGCTAGAGAGGACATTTCGGGCGGCTACACCTTC. This chain links TRBV20-1 with TRBJ1-2; weak D call: TRBD1 (5 bases). Germline V gene sequence: CDR1 DFQATT, CDR2 SNEGSKA (reference sequence). The CDR3 has 13 residues. The V end was cut by 0 bases, the J end by 8 bases, with 13 bases between.

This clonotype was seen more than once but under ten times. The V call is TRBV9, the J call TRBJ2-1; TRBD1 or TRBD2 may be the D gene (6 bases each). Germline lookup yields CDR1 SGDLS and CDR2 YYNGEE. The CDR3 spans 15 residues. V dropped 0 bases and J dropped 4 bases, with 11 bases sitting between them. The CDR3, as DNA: TGTGCCAGCAGCGTAGGGGGGGCAAAGTACAATGAGCAGTTCTTC. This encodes CASSVGGAKYNEQFF.

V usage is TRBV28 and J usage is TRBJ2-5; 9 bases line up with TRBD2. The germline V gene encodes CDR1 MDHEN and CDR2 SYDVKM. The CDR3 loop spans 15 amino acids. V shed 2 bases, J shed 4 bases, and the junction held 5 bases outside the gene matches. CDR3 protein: CASSLVAGEAETQYF. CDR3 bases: TGTGCCAGCAGTTTAGTAGCGGGAGAGGCAGAGACCCAGTACTTC.

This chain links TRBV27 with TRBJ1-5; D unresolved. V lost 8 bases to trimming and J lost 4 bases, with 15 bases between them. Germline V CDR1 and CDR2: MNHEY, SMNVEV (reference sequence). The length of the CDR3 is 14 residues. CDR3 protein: CASGPLEMNQPQHF. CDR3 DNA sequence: TGTGCCAGCGGACCCTTGGAGATGAATCAGCCCCAGCATTTT.

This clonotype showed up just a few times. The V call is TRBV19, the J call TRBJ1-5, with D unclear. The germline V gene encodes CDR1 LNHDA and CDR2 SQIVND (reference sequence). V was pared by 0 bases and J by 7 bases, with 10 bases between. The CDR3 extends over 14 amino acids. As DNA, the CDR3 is TGTGCCAGTAGTATAGACGTGATTGGGCAGCCCCAGCATTTT. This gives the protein CASSIDVIGQPQHF.

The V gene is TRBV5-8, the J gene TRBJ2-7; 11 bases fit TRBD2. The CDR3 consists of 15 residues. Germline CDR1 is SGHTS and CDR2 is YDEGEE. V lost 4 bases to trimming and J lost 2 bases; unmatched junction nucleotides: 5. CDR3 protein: CASSRLAGPPYEQYF. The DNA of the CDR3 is TGTGCCAGCAGCAGACTAGCGGGACCCCCCTACGAGCAGTACTTC.

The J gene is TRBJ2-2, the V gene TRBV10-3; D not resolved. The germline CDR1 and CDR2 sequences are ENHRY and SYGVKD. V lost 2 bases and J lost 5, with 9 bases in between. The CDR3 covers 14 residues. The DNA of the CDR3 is TGTGCCATCAGTGAGACAATGGGGACCGGGGAGCTGTTTTTT. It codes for CAISETMGTGELFF.

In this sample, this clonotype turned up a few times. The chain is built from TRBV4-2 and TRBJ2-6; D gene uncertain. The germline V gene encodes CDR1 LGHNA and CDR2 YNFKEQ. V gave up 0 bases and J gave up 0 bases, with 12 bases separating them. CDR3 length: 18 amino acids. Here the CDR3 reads CASSQDRISPSGANVLTF. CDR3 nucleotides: TGTGCCAGCAGCCAAGATAGGATTTCCCCCTCTGGGGCCAACGTCCTGACTTTC.

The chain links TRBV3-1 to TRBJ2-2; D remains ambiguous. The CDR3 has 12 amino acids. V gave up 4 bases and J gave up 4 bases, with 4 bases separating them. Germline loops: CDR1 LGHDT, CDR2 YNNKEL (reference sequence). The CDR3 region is CASSRTTGELFF. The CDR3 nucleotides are TGTGCCAGCAGCCGAACCACCGGGGAGCTGTTTTTT.

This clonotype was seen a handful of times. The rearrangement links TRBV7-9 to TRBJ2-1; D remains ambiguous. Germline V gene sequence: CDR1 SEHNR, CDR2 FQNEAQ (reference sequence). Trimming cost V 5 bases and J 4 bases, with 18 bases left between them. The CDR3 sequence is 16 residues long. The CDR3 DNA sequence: TGTGCCAGCAGCCGTTTTGTGGACGGGTCTTACAATGAGCAGTTCTTC. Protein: CASSRFVDGSYNEQFF.

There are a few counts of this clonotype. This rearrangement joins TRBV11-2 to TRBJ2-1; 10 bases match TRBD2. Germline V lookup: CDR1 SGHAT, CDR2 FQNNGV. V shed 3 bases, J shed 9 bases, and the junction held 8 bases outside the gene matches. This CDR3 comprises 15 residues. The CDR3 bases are TGTGCCAGCAGCTTCAGAACTAGCGGGACCATTGAGCAGTTCTTC. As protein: CASSFRTSGTIEQFF. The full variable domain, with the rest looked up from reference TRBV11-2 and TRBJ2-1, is EAGVAQSPRYKIIEKRQSVAFWCNPISGHATLYWYQQILGQGPKLLIQFQNNGVVDDSQLPKDRFSAERLKGVDSTLKIQPAKLEDSAVYLCASSFRTSGTIEQFFGPGTRLTVL.

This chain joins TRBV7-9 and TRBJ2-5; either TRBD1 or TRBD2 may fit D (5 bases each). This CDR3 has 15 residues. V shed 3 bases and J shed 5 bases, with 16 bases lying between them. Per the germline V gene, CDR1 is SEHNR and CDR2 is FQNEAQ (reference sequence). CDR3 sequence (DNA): TGTGCCAGCAGCTTGAAACCTCGGGGCGCGGAGACCCAGTACTTC. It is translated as CASSLKPRGAETQYF.

This CDR3 reads CASSYPRTGSGEKLFF. CDR3 coding DNA: TGTGCCAGCAGTTACCCCCGCACAGGGTCGGGTGAAAAACTGTTTTTT. The V and J genes are TRBV6-5 and TRBJ1-4, with D possibly being TRBD1 (6 bases). V was cut by 2 bases and J by 7 bases, with 17 bases left in between. The CDR3 has 16 residues. The germline gives CDR1 MNHEY, CDR2 SVGAGI.

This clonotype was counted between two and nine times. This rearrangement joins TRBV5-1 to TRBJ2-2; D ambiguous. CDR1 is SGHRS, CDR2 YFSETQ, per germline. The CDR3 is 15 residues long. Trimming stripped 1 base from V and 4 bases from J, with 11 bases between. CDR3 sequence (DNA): TGCGCCAGCAGCTTGAAGGAGCCAGGCACCGGGGAGCTGTTTTTT. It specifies CASSLKEPGTGELFF.

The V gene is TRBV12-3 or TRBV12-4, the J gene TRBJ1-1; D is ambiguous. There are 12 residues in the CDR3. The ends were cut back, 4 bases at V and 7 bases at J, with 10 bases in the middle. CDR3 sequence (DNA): TGTGCCAGCAGTTCCCCTGGATTTGAAGCTTTCTTT. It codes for CASSSPGFEAFF.

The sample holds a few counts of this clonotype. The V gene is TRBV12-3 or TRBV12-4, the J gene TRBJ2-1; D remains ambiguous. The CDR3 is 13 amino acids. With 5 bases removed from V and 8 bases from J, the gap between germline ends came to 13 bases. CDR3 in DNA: TGTGCCAGCAGTCCCCCATCCCCCCATGAGCAGTTCTTC. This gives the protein CASSPPSPHEQFF.